This TCR beta chain was obtained from a study of blood T cell repertoires in COVID-19. About the research overall: Collection of acute and convalescent COVID-19 samples took place in the United States, Italy and Spain.

Under the authors' procedure: Reference gene primer amplification gave nucleated cell count estimates. Profiling relied on immunoSEQ multiplex PCR, and the TCRdb table lists in-frame clones only, not all of them. The V and J calls and the clone size are those of that table, but D and trimming were determined from the DNA. The profile shows about 210,000 clones, about 86% of them singletons. Material for sequencing was peripheral blood. The receptor was derived from a woman aged 45-65 years with acute or convalescent COVID-19.

The CDR3 loop reads CASSFSSFLEQYF. CDR3 coding DNA: TGTGCCAGCAGTTTTAGCTCATTTTTGGAGCAGTACTTC. The chain joins TRBV28 to TRBJ2-7, with D hard to call. The V end was cut by 3 bases, the J end by 7 bases, with 13 bases between. Germline-derived CDR1 and CDR2 are MDHEN and SYDVKM. The CDR3 contains 13 residues. The variable domain in full, with the rest retrieved from reference TRBV28 and TRBJ2-7, is DVKVTQSSRYLVKRTGEKVFLECVQDMDHENMFWYRQDPGLGLRLIYFSYDVKMKEKGDIPEGYSVSREKKERFSLILESASTNQTSMYLCASSFSSFLEQYFGPGTRLTVT.